This entry features one T cell receptor beta chain sequence. Its binding antigen is unknown. The input lacks base qualities; no much larger clone sits a single base away. This sample was included in a study of T-cell reconstitution after alpha-beta-depleted transplantation in children (dated by TCRdb to 2016 to 2018). About the full investigation: T-cell immune reconstitution after TCRalphabeta/CD19-depleted allogeneic hematopoietic cell transplantation in children was quantitatively tracked in the study by means of TCR repertoire profiling.

The library was produced with PCR. Sequenced using an Illumina HiSeq 2500. TCR libraries were prepared with molecular barcoding, using unique molecular identifiers to normalize TCRbeta repertoire quantification. Using fastp trimming at Q25 and MiXCR clonotype assembly, TCRdb reanalyzed the public sequencing data and kept in-frame beta chains. Entries are consolidated by CDR3 protein sequence, retaining the most common genes and DNA. The sample table holds 350,000 to 450,000 distinct CDR3 sequences, of which more than 10% were seen once. The leading ten clones occupy around 4.1% of the sample. A distance of 17 bases separates the germline ends of V and J, which lose 3 bases and 5 bases respectively. The CDR3 spans 15 residues, from the cysteine through the phenylalanine. Left in the record is the CDR3 DNA by itself, 45 bases read in frame from the first base. CDR1 and CDR2, looked up from the germline V gene, are MDHEN and SYDVKM.

The sample here was PBMCs, taken from the stem cell graft. The TCR originated in a human donor who donated a stem cell graft to a child with Fanconi anemia. This chain is built from TRBV28 and TRBJ2-7, with the D call tentatively TRBD1 or TRBD2, each fitting 5 bases. The CDR3 amino acid sequence is: CASSLGTFTDHEQYF. The nucleotide sequence reads TGTGCCAGCAGTTTGGGGACCTTTACGGACCACGAGCAGTACTTC.